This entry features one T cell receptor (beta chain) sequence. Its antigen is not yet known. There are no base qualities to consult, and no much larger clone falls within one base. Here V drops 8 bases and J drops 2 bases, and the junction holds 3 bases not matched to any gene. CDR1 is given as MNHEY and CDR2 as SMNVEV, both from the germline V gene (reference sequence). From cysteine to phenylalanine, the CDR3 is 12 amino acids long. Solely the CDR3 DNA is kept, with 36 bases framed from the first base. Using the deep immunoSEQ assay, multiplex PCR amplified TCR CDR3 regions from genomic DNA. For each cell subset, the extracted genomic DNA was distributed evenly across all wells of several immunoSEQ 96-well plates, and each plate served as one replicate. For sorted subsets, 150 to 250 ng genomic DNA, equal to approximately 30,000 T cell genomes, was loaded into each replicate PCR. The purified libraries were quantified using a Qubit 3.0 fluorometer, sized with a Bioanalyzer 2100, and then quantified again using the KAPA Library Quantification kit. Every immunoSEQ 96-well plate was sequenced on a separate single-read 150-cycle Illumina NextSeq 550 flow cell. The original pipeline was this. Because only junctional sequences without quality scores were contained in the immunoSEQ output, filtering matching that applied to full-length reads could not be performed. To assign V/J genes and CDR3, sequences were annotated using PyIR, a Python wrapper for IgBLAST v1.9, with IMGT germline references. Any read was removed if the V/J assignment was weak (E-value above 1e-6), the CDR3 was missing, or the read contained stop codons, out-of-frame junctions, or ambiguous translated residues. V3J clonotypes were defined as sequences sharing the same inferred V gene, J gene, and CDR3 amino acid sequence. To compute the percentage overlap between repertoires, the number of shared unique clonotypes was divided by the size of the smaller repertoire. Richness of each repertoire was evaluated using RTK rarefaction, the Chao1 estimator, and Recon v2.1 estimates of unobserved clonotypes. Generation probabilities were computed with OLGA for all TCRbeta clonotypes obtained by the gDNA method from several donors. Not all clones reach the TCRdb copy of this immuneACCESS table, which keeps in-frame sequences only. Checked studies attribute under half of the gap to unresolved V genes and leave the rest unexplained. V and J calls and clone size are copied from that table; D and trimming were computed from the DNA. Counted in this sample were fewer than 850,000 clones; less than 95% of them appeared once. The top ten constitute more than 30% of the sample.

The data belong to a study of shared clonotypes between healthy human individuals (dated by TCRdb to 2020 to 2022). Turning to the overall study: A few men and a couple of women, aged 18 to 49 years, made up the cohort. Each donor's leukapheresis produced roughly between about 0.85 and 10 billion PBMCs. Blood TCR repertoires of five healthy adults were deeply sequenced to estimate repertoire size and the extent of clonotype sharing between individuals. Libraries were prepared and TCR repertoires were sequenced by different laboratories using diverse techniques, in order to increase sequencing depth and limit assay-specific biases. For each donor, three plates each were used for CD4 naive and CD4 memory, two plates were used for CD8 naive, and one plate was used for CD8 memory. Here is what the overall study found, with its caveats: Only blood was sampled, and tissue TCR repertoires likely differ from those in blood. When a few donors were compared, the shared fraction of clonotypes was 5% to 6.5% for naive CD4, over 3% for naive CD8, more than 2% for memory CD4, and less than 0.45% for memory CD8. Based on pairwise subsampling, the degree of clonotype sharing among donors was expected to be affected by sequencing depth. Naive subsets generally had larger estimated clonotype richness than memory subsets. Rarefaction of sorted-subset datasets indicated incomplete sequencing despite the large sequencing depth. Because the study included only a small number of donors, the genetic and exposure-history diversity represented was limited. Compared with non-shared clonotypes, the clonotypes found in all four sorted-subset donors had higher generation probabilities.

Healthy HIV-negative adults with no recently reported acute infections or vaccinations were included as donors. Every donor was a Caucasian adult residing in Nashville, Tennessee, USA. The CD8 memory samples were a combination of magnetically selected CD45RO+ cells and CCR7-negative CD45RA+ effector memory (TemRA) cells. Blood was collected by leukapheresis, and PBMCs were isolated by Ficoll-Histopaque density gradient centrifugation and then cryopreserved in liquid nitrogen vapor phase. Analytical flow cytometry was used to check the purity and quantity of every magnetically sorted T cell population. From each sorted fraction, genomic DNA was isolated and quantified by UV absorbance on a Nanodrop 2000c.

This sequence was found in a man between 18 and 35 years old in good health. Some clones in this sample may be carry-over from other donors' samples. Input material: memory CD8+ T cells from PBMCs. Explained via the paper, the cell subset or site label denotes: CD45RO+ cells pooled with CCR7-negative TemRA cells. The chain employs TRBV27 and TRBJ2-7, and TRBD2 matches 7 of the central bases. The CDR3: CASGAGTYEQYF. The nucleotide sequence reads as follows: TGTGCCAGCGGAGCGGGAACCTACGAGCAGTACTTC.